These T cell receptor beta chains were read from a single sample in a study of cytomegalovirus exposure and HLA in healthy donors. Sequencing used immunoSEQ multiplex PCR; TCRdb keeps in-frame clones, though not all of them. The table records approximately 130,000 clones, roughly four fifths of them present only once. Source material: PBMCs. The receptors derive from a young man in good health and CMV-seronegative. CDR3s leave out the opening cysteine and the closing phenylalanine or tryptophan. Each record gives: V gene, J gene, CDR3 protein.

V gene: TRBV6-5; J gene: TRBJ2-7; CDR3 protein: ASSYSSSGDYEQY
V gene: TRBV4-3; J gene: TRBJ2-7; CDR3 protein: ASSQDISQAYEQY
V gene: TRBV7-9; J gene: TRBJ2-1; CDR3 protein: ASSLALAGGNEQF
V gene: TRBV7-2; J gene: TRBJ2-7; CDR3 protein: ASSLGPGLSRSEQY
V gene: TRBV20-1; J gene: TRBJ2-3; CDR3 protein: SATGRDTQY
V gene: TRBV6-1; J gene: TRBJ2-7; CDR3 protein: AGRDRHYEQY
V gene: TRBV4-3; J gene: TRBJ2-5; CDR3 protein: ASSQDITHQETQY
V gene: TRBV5-6; J gene: TRBJ1-5; CDR3 protein: ASSLGTQSTPQH
V gene: TRBV5-1; J gene: TRBJ1-2; CDR3 protein: ASSLEPTDNYGYT
V gene: TRBV10-3; J gene: TRBJ1-1; CDR3 protein: AINTGADTEAF
V gene: TRBV29-1; J gene: TRBJ2-7; CDR3 protein: SVAGPNSGVYEQY
V gene: TRBV6-1; J gene: TRBJ1-5; CDR3 protein: ASSDGTGSLIYQPQH
V gene: TRBV28; J gene: TRBJ1-5; CDR3 protein: ASRGGSNQPQH
V gene: TRBV27; J gene: TRBJ2-1; CDR3 protein: ASSFLPGQATYNEQF
V gene: TRBV28; J gene: -; CDR3 protein: ASSLQGSNEQY
V gene: TRBV7-9; J gene: TRBJ1-5; CDR3 protein: ASSWTGDIQPQH
V gene: TRBV27; J gene: TRBJ1-2; CDR3 protein: ASSLRSGGVGYT
V gene: TRBV6-5; J gene: TRBJ2-1; CDR3 protein: ASSQGNEQF
V gene: TRBV4-1; J gene: TRBJ1-4; CDR3 protein: ASSRGDSEPLREKLF
V gene: TRBV7-2; J gene: TRBJ1-1; CDR3 protein: ASSLGPPRPNTEAF